The present T cell receptor (beta chain) was sequenced within a study of T cell responses to AZD1222 COVID-19 vaccine. Whole-study results and caveats: The CD4 TCRs associated with vaccination extended across spike and predominated at 160-218 and 743-854. Sampled repertoires all dated from after the peak T cell response. Epitopes outside B.1.351 and B.1.1.7 mutated regions reportedly drew nearly half of spike TCRs. Spike-specific TCRs gained breadth and depth after people received two AZD1222 doses.

The CDR3 length is 18 residues. Germline V gives CDR1 SEHNR, CDR2 FQNEAQ (reference sequence). V shed 5 bases and J shed 0 bases, with 20 bases lying between them. Worth noting for this clone: Its antigen is unknown.

Data came from immunoSEQ multiplex PCR; TCRdb stores just in-frame clones and leaves some out. The top ten clones hold around 1.5% of a sample with around 200,000 clones, 85% to 95% of them seen once. Sequencing used peripheral blood, obtained 28 days after the second AZD1222 dose. The source of this sequence is an adult who received the AZD1222 COVID-19 vaccine. The gene calls are TRBV7-9 and TRBJ1-3; weak D call: TRBD1 (6 bases). The CDR3 nucleotides read TGTGCCAGCAGCCCGCACCAGGGGTTCGCCTTCTCTGGAAACACCATATATTTT. Its translation is CASSPHQGFAFSGNTIYF.